The sequence of this T cell receptor beta chain was determined in a study of blood T cell repertoires in COVID-19. Study summary: Sources were T cells, B-cell-depleted T cells, or PBMCs; the material itself was cDNA or gDNA.

Germline V CDR1 and CDR2: KGHSH, LQKENI. This CDR3 contains 13 residues. While infection was still active, Seattle patients were enrolled and then followed longitudinally. Original analysis: Cell counts per sample came from amplifying reference gene primers. Using immunoSEQ multiplex PCR, the repertoire was profiled, and TCRdb retains in-frame clones only, with some absent. V and J calls and clone size are given by that table; D and trimming were obtained from the DNA. The table has nearly 350,000 clones, around 87% seen once; the top ten hold about 6.3%. The chain couples TRBV18 to TRBJ2-1, with 7 positions matching TRBD2. Sequencing used peripheral blood. The receptor's source is a woman aged 45-59 years with COVID-19, enrolled during active disease. The CDR3 spells CAGRASVYNEQFF. The CDR3 bases are TGTGCAGGGAGGGCTAGCGTCTACAATGAGCAGTTCTTC.